This T cell receptor beta chain was obtained from a study of blood T cells in healthy people across ages (dated by TCRdb to 2013 to 2016). Concerning the study at large: In model experiments, template switching captured roughly one uniquely barcoded TCR beta cDNA molecule for every two T cells. The donors were divided into four age groups: young (average approximately 17 years), middle-aged (about 40), aged (approximately 64) and long-lived (82). To track age-related changes in TCR beta repertoire diversity, the study relied on deep sequencing normalized with unique cDNA molecular identifiers. Two additional independent replicas of 1 million unique cDNA reads from the same blood draw were analyzed for two donors (one aged 18 to 29 and one aged 80 or older). To avoid experimental bias, donors of different ages were randomly spread across the sequencing lanes. Findings and caveats that apply to the study as a whole: There was a strong correlation between observed TCR beta diversity and the percentage of naive T cells measured by flow cytometry. Bulk unsorted PBMC profiling prevented conclusive comparison of naive and antigen-experienced compartments. As age increased, observed TCR beta diversity per million T cells dropped in a roughly linear way, and a significant reduction was already evident by age roughly 40. Because donor CMV infection status was unknown, age-related changes in expanded clonotypes were potentially confounded. Compared with the aged group, the long-lived group had more naive CD4+ T cells, fewer expanded clones and increased TCR diversity, a pattern suggesting age selection. Estimates of total diversity based on one million sequenced T cells were regarded as lower bounds and as underestimates.

Taken from the germline V gene, the CDR1 and CDR2 loops are SGHRS and YFSETQ. The junction carries 14 bases between V and J, which are trimmed by 6 bases and 6 bases respectively. Measured from the cysteine to the phenylalanine, the CDR3 is 13 residues long. The kept DNA is CDR3 alone, 39 bases in frame from the first base. Library preparation was by 5' RACE. These reads were obtained on an Illumina HiSeq 2500. A second PCR of about 6 to 11 cycles was performed with a sample-barcoded 5' primer and a J-beta primer mix. A unique molecular identifier was introduced onto each TCR beta cDNA molecule by a template-switch 5' adaptor carrying 12 random nucleotides. At least 2.5 million CDR3-containing paired-end reads were obtained from each sample. The Mint cDNA synthesis kit, primed by a TRBC-specific oligonucleotide, was used to synthesize first-strand cDNA from all RNA. After uracil-DNA glycosylase treatment, a first 18-cycle PCR used universal primers M1SS and BC2_uni_R on all cDNA. The authors processed their data as follows. For normalization, 1 million high-quality reads, each with a distinct molecular identifier, were randomly selected from each sample. Reads with shared molecular identifiers were discarded instead of being binned into consensus sequences. MiTCR, with a Q25 quality threshold and the strictest error-elimination algorithm, was used for CDR3 identification, clonotype clustering and error correction. Lower-bound total TCR beta diversity was estimated with a nonparametric unseen species model using Euler transformation. The public reads were quality trimmed at Q25 with fastp and then assembled into clones with MiXCR by TCRdb, keeping productive beta chains. For every CDR3 protein sequence, its rows merge into one entry that carries the most common genes and DNA. The V and J calls come from TCRdb's annotation, not from the publication. For this sample there are fewer than 750,000 distinct CDR3 sequences; less than 60% appear just once. The ten most abundant clones make up roughly 24% of the sample.

Concerning this clonotype: No cognate antigen has been identified for it. No base quality information exists; no much larger clone differs at one position.

Systemically healthy Caucasian individuals from Russia, some 38 in total and aged about 6 to 100 years, were included as donors. Ten milliliters of peripheral blood were drawn from each donor into EDTA-treated Vacutainer tubes. Ficoll-Paque density-gradient centrifugation was used to isolate PBMCs, with at least 7 million per sample. Total RNA was extracted from PBMCs with Trizol reagent, with at least 5.5 micrograms obtained per sample. For every donor, flow cytometry on a PBMC aliquot measured the percentage of naive CD45RAhigh/CD27high T cells. The sample taken for sequencing was blood. This TCR derives from a man aged 80 or over in good health. The rearrangement combines TRBV5-1 with TRBJ2-3, with TRBD2 perhaps the D gene, on 6 matching bases. The DNA sequence is given as TGCGCCAGCACATATTGGGGGGAGGATACGCAGTATTTT. Its translation is CASTYWGEDTQYF.